These T cell receptor beta chains were read from a single sample in a study of CD8 T cells in ankylosing spondylitis. TCRdb used MiXCR to reprocess the 5' RACE reads, holding one entry per CDR3 protein. The data show 500,000 to 650,000 distinct CDR3 sequences, roughly 5.2% seen once. Specimen: blood, either unsorted or a sorted T cell fraction (not recorded which). These receptors all stem from a male donor with ankylosing spondylitis. CDR3s include the opening cysteine and the closing phenylalanine or tryptophan. A D gene is named only where the DNA matches it firmly. Rows give clone size only sometimes, using once, few, many, or a class for an expanded clone.

clone_size	v_call	j_call	d_call	cdr3_aa	cdr3_nt
many	TRBV11-2	TRBJ2-5	NA	CASSTERAWTELQETQYF	TGTGCCAGCAGCACGGAGCGGGCGTGGACAGAACTACAAGAGACCCAGTACTTC
many	TRBV20-1	TRBJ2-7	NA	CCARDPDPQKFSYEQYF	TGCTGTGCTAGAGATCCAGACCCCCAGAAATTTTCCTACGAGCAGTACTTC
many	TRBV10-3	TRBJ2-5	NA	CAISERRGGRSGMETQYF	TGTGCCATCAGTGAGAGAAGAGGGGGTCGGTCGGGGATGGAGACCCAGTACTTC
NA	TRBV7-2	TRBJ1-6	NA	CASSLTPLRGYSPLHF	TGTGCCAGCAGCTTAACCCCCTTAAGAGGGTATTCACCCCTCCACTTT
many	TRBV4-3	TRBJ2-2	NA	CASSQEGVGELFF	TGCGCCAGCAGCCAAGAGGGGGTCGGGGAGCTGTTTTTT
many	TRBV12-3/TRBV12-4	TRBJ2-7	TRBD1	CASSRDSQYEQYF	TGTGCCAGCAGCCGGGACAGCCAATACGAGCAGTACTTC
many	TRBV12-3/TRBV12-4	TRBJ1-4	NA	CASRSGNEKLFF	TGTGCCAGCAGATCCGGCAATGAAAAACTGTTTTTT
many	TRBV4-3	TRBJ2-7	NA	CASSQWRDVAYEQYF	TGCGCCAGCAGCCAATGGAGGGACGTAGCCTACGAGCAGTACTTC
few	TRBV7-2	TRBJ2-7	NA	CASTIGYHLEQYF	TGTGCCAGCACCATAGGGTACCACCTCGAGCAGTACTTC
many	TRBV9	TRBJ2-7	TRBD1	CASSILPGTGIYEQYF	TGTGCCAGCAGCATCCTCCCGGGGACAGGGATCTACGAGCAGTACTTC
NA	TRBV30	TRBJ2-7	NA	CAWSRSSGPYEQYF	TGTGCCTGGAGTCGGTCGAGCGGGCCTTACGAGCAGTACTTC
many	TRBV7-2	TRBJ1-2	TRBD1	CASSLVGTGNSYGYTF	TGTGCCAGCAGCTTAGTTGGGACAGGGAACTCTTATGGCTACACCTTC
many	TRBV4-3	TRBJ1-5	TRBD1	CASSQDRRGLRPQHF	TGCGCCAGCAGCCAAGATCGCAGGGGGTTGAGGCCCCAGCATTTT
few	TRBV11-3	TRBJ2-2	NA	CASSSDTTNTGELFF	TGTGCCAGCAGCTCGGACACGACGAACACCGGGGAGCTGTTTTTT
many	TRBV27	TRBJ1-6	NA	CASSLLGGHRGNSPLHF	TGTGCCAGCAGTTTGCTGGGAGGGCACAGAGGTAATTCACCCCTCCACTTT
many	TRBV10-2	TRBJ2-7	TRBD1	CASSPTGAYEQYF	TGCGCCAGCAGTCCGACAGGGGCTTACGAGCAGTACTTC
many	TRBV7-9	TRBJ2-3	TRBD2	CASSLKPTSGATDTQYF	TGTGCCAGCAGCCTTAAACCAACTAGCGGGGCCACAGATACGCAGTATTTT
many	TRBV7-9	TRBJ2-7	NA	CASSLTGTYYEQYF	TGTGCCAGCAGCTTAACCGGAACCTACTACGAGCAGTACTTC
many	TRBV7-2	TRBJ1-1	NA	CASSTQENTEAFF	TGTGCCAGCAGCACCCAGGAGAACACTGAAGCTTTCTTT
many	TRBV12-3/TRBV12-4	TRBJ1-1	NA	CASSFGGLQTEAFF	TGTGCCAGCAGTTTCGGGGGGCTACAGACGGAAGCTTTCTTT
many	TRBV12-3/TRBV12-4	TRBJ1-4	NA	CASSSGQLNEKLFF	TGTGCCAGCAGTTCTGGACAGCTCAATGAAAAACTGTTTTTT
few	TRBV27	TRBJ2-6	NA	CASSLVLSSGANVLTF	TGTGCCAGCAGTTTAGTTCTAAGCTCTGGGGCCAACGTCCTGACTTTC
many	TRBV6-6	TRBJ1-5	NA	CASSLVLDQPQHF	TGTGCCAGCAGCCTAGTACTGGATCAGCCCCAGCATTTT
many	TRBV10-3	TRBJ1-5	TRBD1	CAITGTVNQPQHF	TGTGCCATCACGGGGACAGTCAATCAGCCCCAGCATTTT
many	TRBV18	TRBJ1-1	NA	CASSPGEMLAAFF	TGTGCCAGCTCCCCTGGGGAAATGCTGGCGGCTTTCTTT
many	TRBV28	TRBJ2-1	NA	CASSLWGPYNEQFF	TGTGCCAGCAGTTTATGGGGGCCTTACAATGAGCAGTTCTTC
many	TRBV7-9	TRBJ1-6	NA	CASSLEASGSPLHF	TGTGCCAGCAGCTTAGAGGCTTCGGGTTCACCCCTCCACTTT
many	TRBV4-2	TRBJ2-2	NA	CASSQEGGTGELFF	TGTGCCAGCAGCCAAGAAGGGGGAACCGGGGAGCTGTTTTTT
NA	TRBV5-6	TRBJ1-5	TRBD1	CASSIGTGNLLSNQPQHF	TGTGCCAGCAGCATAGGGACAGGGAACTTATTGAGCAATCAGCCCCAGCATTTT
NA	TRBV6-2/TRBV6-3	TRBJ2-5	NA	CASSSAVVGTQYF	TGTGCCAGCAGTTCGGCGGTTGTGGGGACCCAGTACTTC
many	TRBV7-2	TRBJ1-5	TRBD1	CASSFQTGANQPQHF	TGTGCCAGCAGCTTCCAGACAGGGGCTAATCAGCCCCAGCATTTT
many	TRBV29-1	TRBJ1-1	NA	CSVAPVLNTEAFF	TGCAGCGTTGCCCCAGTACTGAACACTGAAGCTTTCTTT
many	TRBV5-6	TRBJ2-7	NA	CASSRQFSPPGEQYF	TGTGCCAGCAGCCGACAGTTCTCACCCCCGGGCGAGCAGTACTTC
many	TRBV12-3/TRBV12-4	TRBJ1-1	NA	CASRPGWANTEAFF	TGTGCCAGCAGACCAGGGTGGGCGAACACTGAAGCTTTCTTT
many	TRBV13	TRBJ1-3	TRBD1	CASSPRGGSGGNTIYF	TGTGCCAGCAGCCCCCGAGGGGGCTCGGGTGGAAACACCATATATTTT
many	TRBV12-3/TRBV12-4	TRBJ2-6	NA	CASTTKGSGANVLTF	TGTGCCAGCACCACCAAGGGCTCTGGGGCCAACGTCCTGACTTTC
many	TRBV7-2	TRBJ2-7	NA	CASNQGSFVEQYF	TGTGCCAGCAACCAGGGGTCCTTTGTGGAGCAGTACTTC
many	TRBV5-1	TRBJ1-3	NA	CASNLGGNSGNTIYF	TGCGCCAGCAACCTTGGGGGAAACTCTGGAAACACCATATATTTT
many	TRBV11-2	TRBJ2-3	TRBD1	CASSLRQGVGDTQYF	TGTGCCAGCAGCTTAAGGCAGGGGGTAGGAGATACGCAGTATTTT
many	TRBV12-5	TRBJ2-1	TRBD2	CASALGLAAYNEQFF	TGTGCTAGTGCCCTCGGACTAGCGGCATACAATGAGCAGTTCTTC
many	TRBV12-3/TRBV12-4	TRBJ1-2	TRBD1	CASSPRDRSLVGYTF	TGTGCCAGCAGTCCGAGGGACAGGAGTCTAGTAGGCTACACCTTC
many	TRBV5-1	TRBJ2-1	NA	CASSFGLPDEQFF	TGCGCCAGCAGCTTCGGGTTACCAGATGAGCAGTTCTTC
many	TRBV27	TRBJ1-1	NA	CASSTVGGNTEAFF	TGTGCCAGCAGTACGGTTGGGGGGAACACTGAAGCTTTCTTT
many	TRBV4-2	TRBJ1-1	NA	CASSQVLGGGADTEAFF	TGTGCCAGCAGCCAAGTACTCGGGGGGGGTGCGGACACTGAAGCTTTCTTT